One sample yielded the 18 T cell receptor beta chains listed below, sequenced in a study of T-cell memory formation after mild COVID-19. TCRdb re-called the 5' RACE reads through MiXCR, storing one row per CDR3 protein. The sample yields approximately 400,000 distinct CDR3 sequences, about 24% seen once. The material sequenced was PBMCs or a T cell subset sorted from them (not recorded which). The receptors here all came from an adult woman who had mild COVID-19 (a few samples of this study predate the infection). Cell type and time point are not known.

The chain uses TRBV24-1 and TRBJ1-2; no clear D. V shed 4 bases and J shed 2 bases, with 7 bases lying between them. Germline V gene sequence: CDR1 KGHDR, CDR2 SFDVKD. The CDR3 sequence is 13 residues long. The CDR3 coding sequence is TGTGCCACCAGTGAGGGCAGAAACTATGGCTACACCTTC. It yields the protein CATSEGRNYGYTF.

The chain has TRBV13 and TRBJ1-2; 7 positions match TRBD1. The CDR3 contains 16 residues. V was clipped by 0 bases and J by 1 base; unmatched bases: 5. The germline gives CDR1 PRHDT, CDR2 FYEKMQ (reference sequence). DNA of the CDR3: TGTGCCAGCAGCTTAGGAGCAGGGGGAGGTAACTATGGCTACACCTTC. As protein: CASSLGAGGGNYGYTF.

The chain employs TRBV20-1 and TRBJ2-2, with 10 nucleotides matching TRBD1. Unmatched junction bases numbered 5, after V lost 5 bases and J lost 2 bases. The CDR3 loop spans 15 amino acids. Germline CDR1 is DFQATT and CDR2 is SNEGSKA (reference sequence). The CDR3 coding sequence is TGCAGTGCTCCAAGGACAGGGGGAAACACCGGGGAGCTGTTTTTT. It is translated as CSAPRTGGNTGELFF.

This clonotype appeared a few times. The rearrangement joins TRBV2 to TRBJ2-7, with TRBD2 matching 10 bases. Germline loops: CDR1 SNHLY, CDR2 FYNNEI. This CDR3 is 15 amino acids long. V shed 7 bases, J shed 5 bases, and the junction held 11 bases outside the gene matches. CDR3 amino acids: CASTGVAGGIDEQYF. DNA of the CDR3: TGTGCCAGCACCGGGGTAGCGGGGGGTATCGACGAGCAGTACTTC.

This chain links TRBV25-1 with TRBJ1-1, with unresolved D. Germline CDR1 and CDR2: MGHDK and SYGVNS. Trimming removed 4 bases from V and 1 base from J, with 10 bases in between. The length of the CDR3 is 14 residues. CDR3 amino acids: CASSGGDWNTEAFF. The CDR3 DNA follows: TGTGCCAGCAGTGGTGGGGATTGGAACACTGAAGCTTTCTTT.

The chain has TRBV20-1 and TRBJ2-1, with a weak D call TRBD2 (5 bases). Trimming pared 3 bases from V and 1 base from J, leaving 10 bases between. CDR3 length: 14 residues. Per germline, CDR1 DFQATT and CDR2 SNEGSKA (reference sequence). Written as DNA, the CDR3 is TGCAGTGCTAGGGGAGTCCTATCCTACAATGAGCAGTTCTTC. It codes for CSARGVLSYNEQFF.

The genes are TRBV18 and TRBJ1-1; maybe TRBD1 (5 bases). Deletions cut 2 bases from V and 2 bases from J, with 12 bases between. Germline V CDR1 and CDR2: KGHSH, LQKENI. The CDR3 runs 15 residues. Here the CDR3 reads CASSPFQGDNTEAFF. CDR3 nucleotide sequence: TGTGCCAGCTCACCATTCCAGGGTGATAACACTGAAGCTTTCTTT.

This clonotype was found a few times. The V gene is TRBV30, the J gene TRBJ2-3; 12 bases map to TRBD1. This CDR3 has 15 amino acids. V trimming: 5 bases; J trimming: 3 bases; junction bases outside the gene matches: 6. Germline lookup yields CDR1 GTSNPN and CDR2 SVGIG (reference sequence). The CDR3 nucleotides read TGTGCCTGGGCGGGACAGGGGGCAGGTACAGATACGCAGTATTTT. This codes for CAWAGQGAGTDTQYF. Complete variable domain (other parts from reference TRBV30 and TRBJ2-3): SQTIHQWPATLVQPVGSPLSLECTVEGTSNPNLYWYRQAAGRGLQLLFYSVGIGQISSEVPQNLSASRPQDRQFILSSKKLLLSDSGFYLCAWAGQGAGTDTQYFGPGTRLTVL.

There are a few counts of this clonotype. The rearrangement joins TRBV11-2 to TRBJ2-1, with a weak D call TRBD2 (6 bases). V dropped 0 bases and J dropped 0 bases, with 15 bases sitting between them. This CDR3 has 18 amino acids. Germline lookup yields CDR1 SGHAT and CDR2 FQNNGV. The CDR3 region has the DNA TGTGCCAGCAGCTTAGATCTGTGGGGCGGGGACTCCTACAATGAGCAGTTCTTC. The encoded protein is CASSLDLWGGDSYNEQFF.

This clonotype has more than one count but fewer than ten. The chain combines TRBV12-3 or TRBV12-4 with TRBJ1-1; a possible D gene is TRBD1 (5 bases). V lost 5 bases and J 5 bases, leaving 12 bases between the germline ends. The CDR3 loop spans 13 amino acids. Here the CDR3 reads CASSRGFGTEAFF. CDR3 bases: TGTGCCAGCAGTAGGGGATTCGGGACTGAAGCTTTCTTT.

This chain joins TRBV7-2 and TRBJ2-5; 9 bases agree with TRBD1. The CDR3 contains 15 residues. Germline lookup yields CDR1 SGHTA and CDR2 FQGNSA. The V and J ends lost 6 bases and 3 bases, in that order; junction bases with no gene match: 8. The CDR3 nucleotides read TGTGCCAGCAGAACCGACAGGGGGTACGAAGAGACCCAGTACTTC. Its translation: CASRTDRGYEETQYF.

This clonotype came up many times. This chain links TRBV12-3 or TRBV12-4 with TRBJ1-1, with 7 nucleotides matching TRBD1. This CDR3 is built from 15 residues. The junction had 10 bases not matched to a gene; V was cut back by 3 bases and J by 6 bases. CDR3 sequence: CASSFGGTALSEAFF. The CDR3 bases are TGTGCCAGCAGTTTTGGTGGGACAGCTCTATCTGAAGCTTTCTTT.

The rearrangement links TRBV29-1 to TRBJ2-1; D may be TRBD1 or TRBD2 (5 bases each). V was clipped by 0 bases and J by 2 bases, with 14 bases between them. There are 16 residues in the CDR3. Germline lookup yields CDR1 SQVTM and CDR2 ANQGSEA. CDR3 amino acids: CSVEDVGPGTYNEQFF. In DNA, the CDR3 is TGCAGCGTTGAAGATGTGGGACCCGGCACCTACAATGAGCAGTTCTTC.

This chain connects TRBV2 to TRBJ2-3, with 8 bases aligning to TRBD1. The CDR3 extends over 16 amino acids. Germline assignment: CDR1 SNHLY and CDR2 FYNNEI. V lost 7 bases, J lost 3 bases, and 12 bases stayed unmatched. Written as DNA, the CDR3 is TGTGCCAGCAACTCGCCAGCAGGGGGCGGAACAGATACGCAGTATTTT. It yields the protein CASNSPAGGGTDTQYF.

V is TRBV5-1 and J is TRBJ2-1, with TRBD2 identical over 8 bases. Trimming at V came to 0 bases and at J to 8 bases, leaving 13 bases not matched to a gene. Germline values: CDR1 SGHRS, CDR2 YFSETQ. The CDR3 runs to 17 residues. The CDR3 region has the DNA TGCGCCAGCAGCTTGGTAGGCGGAGGAAGCGGGAGTTATGAGCAGTTCTTC. Its protein is CASSLVGGGSGSYEQFF.

The CDR3 protein is CASSFTSWREMDTGELFF. DNA of the CDR3: TGTGCCAGCAGTTTTACCTCCTGGCGGGAGATGGACACCGGGGAGCTGTTTTTT. The chain joins TRBV6-2 or TRBV6-3 to TRBJ2-2, with TRBD2 matching over 7 bases. The CDR3 loop spans 18 amino acids. The V gene's germline CDR1 is MNHEY and CDR2 SVGEGT. Trimming removed 4 bases from V and 3 bases from J; junction bases left unmatched: 14.

This clonotype was observed many times. The rearrangement links TRBV25-1 to TRBJ2-6; D remains ambiguous. Germline V CDR1 and CDR2: MGHDK, SYGVNS. V was trimmed by 6 bases and J by 0 bases, leaving 9 bases between them. The CDR3 runs to 15 residues. The CDR3 is CASSTAYSGANVLTF. Written as DNA, the CDR3 is TGTGCCAGCAGCACAGCGTACTCTGGGGCCAACGTCCTGACTTTC.

This clonotype occurred a few times. This rearrangement joins TRBV18 to TRBJ1-1, with 7 bases lining up with TRBD1. CDR3 length equals 15 residues. V dropped 5 bases and J dropped 5; count of bases not matched to a gene: 11. The V gene's germline CDR1 is KGHSH and CDR2 LQKENI. CDR3 sequence: CASSARQGGSTEAFF. DNA for the CDR3: TGTGCCAGCTCAGCCCGACAGGGAGGAAGTACTGAAGCTTTCTTT.